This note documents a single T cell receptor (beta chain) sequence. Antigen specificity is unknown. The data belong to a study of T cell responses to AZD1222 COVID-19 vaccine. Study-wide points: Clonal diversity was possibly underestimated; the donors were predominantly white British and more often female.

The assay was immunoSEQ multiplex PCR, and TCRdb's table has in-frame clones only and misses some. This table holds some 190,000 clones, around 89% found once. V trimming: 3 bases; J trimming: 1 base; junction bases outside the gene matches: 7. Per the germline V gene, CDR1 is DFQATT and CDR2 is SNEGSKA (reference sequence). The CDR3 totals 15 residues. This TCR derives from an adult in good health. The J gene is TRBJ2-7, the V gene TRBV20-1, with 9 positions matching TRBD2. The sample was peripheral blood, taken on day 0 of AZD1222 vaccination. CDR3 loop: CSASFGLAGSYEQYF. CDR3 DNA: TGCAGTGCTAGTTTCGGTCTAGCGGGGTCCTACGAGCAGTACTTC.